The rows below give T cell receptor beta chains drawn from one sample of a study of blood T cell repertoires in COVID-19. The data were produced by immunoSEQ multiplex PCR, yet TCRdb's version contains in-frame clones alone and is incomplete. The repertoire consists of 250,000 to 350,000 clones, with 88% occurring once and the leading ten covering approximately 11%. The specimen sequenced was peripheral blood. These receptors originate from a woman in her twenties or thirties with COVID-19, enrolled during active disease. The CDR3 runs from the conserved cysteine through the conserved F or W. The order of the fields is D gene, CDR3 length, V gene, clone size, J gene, CDR3 protein. D genes are given only for firm matches. Clone size appears in some rows only: once, few, many, or a class for an expanded clone.

>TRBD2|12|TRBV29-1|few|TRBJ2-7
CSVRGGTYEQYF
>-|13|TRBV12-3/TRBV12-4|-|TRBJ2-7
CASSLDISYEQYF
>-|14|TRBV19|-|TRBJ2-2
CASSITQYTGELFF
>-|14|TRBV6-5|-|TRBJ2-1
CASSYSGGVSEQFF
>TRBD1|16|TRBV28|-|TRBJ2-3
CASSLRDRGLSDTQYF
>-|14|TRBV12-1|-|TRBJ2-2
CASSPYRGAGRMFF
>TRBD1|11|TRBV6-1|few|TRBJ2-7
CASSEADRGVF
>-|14|TRBV28|-|TRBJ2-5
CASSPLVSLETQYF
>-|16|TRBV19|once|TRBJ1-1
CASSLEGLSSNTEAFF
>-|15|TRBV9|-|TRBJ1-1
CASSVGGGDATEAFF
>TRBD2|15|TRBV11-3|-|TRBJ2-2
CASSLILASTGELFF
>-|14|TRBV4-1|-|TRBJ1-5
CASSQVTQNQPQHF
>-|14|TRBV11-2|-|TRBJ2-7
CASSLEDNSYEQYF
>TRBD1|16|TRBV10-3|-|TRBJ1-4
CAISDSKGQSNEKLFF
>-|15|TRBV7-3|-|TRBJ2-7
CASSLGTVSAYEQYF
>-|14|TRBV28|-|TRBJ1-2
CASSFIAGFDGYTF
>-|14|TRBV19|-|TRBJ1-5
CASSIGQGNQPQHF
>-|17|TRBV29-1|-|TRBJ2-6
CSVLGTRRFSGANVLTF
>-|15|TRBV2|few|TRBJ1-5
CASSEEGTLNQPQHF
>TRBD1|16|TRBV12-5|-|TRBJ1-1
CASGWDREGRGTEAFF
>-|14|TRBV27|-|TRBJ2-7
CASSTNRDRHEQYF
>TRBD2|16|TRBV27|-|TRBJ2-7
CASSLWGGRADYEQYF
>TRBD1|15|TRBV3-1/TRBV3-2|-|TRBJ2-7
CASSPSDREGYEQYF
>TRBD1|16|TRBV27|-|TRBJ1-1
CASSLLTGGIYTEAFF
>TRBD2|16|TRBV6-6|-|TRBJ2-1
CASSPSGKGGFNEQFF
>-|15|TRBV7-2|-|TRBJ1-5
CASSLAGRGGQPQHF
>TRBD2|16|TRBV5-1|once|TRBJ2-2
CASSLGLAGATGELFF
>-|14|TRBV29-1|-|TRBJ1-1
CSVEDPNRNTEAFF
>-|14|TRBV10-3|-|TRBJ2-7
CAISAQRELYEQYF
>-|15|TRBV5-4|-|TRBJ2-7
CASSSEQGGSYEQYF
>TRBD1|15|TRBV19|-|TRBJ2-1
CASSIAQGAWDEQFF
>-|15|TRBV19|once|TRBJ1-1
CASSGLGAGNTEAFF
>TRBD2|15|TRBV27|-|TRBJ2-2
CASSISGSSTGELFF
>TRBD2|15|TRBV2|-|TRBJ2-7
CASTATSGGSYEQYF
>-|16|TRBV6-4|-|TRBJ2-3
CAIKIRRQPCTDTQYF
>-|13|TRBV24-1|-|TRBJ2-5
CATATDVPETQYF
>TRBD2|16|TRBV9|-|TRBJ2-2
CASSPWTSLNTGELFF